The 23 T cell receptor beta chains below come from one sample, sequenced in a study of blood T cell repertoires in COVID-19. Profiled with immunoSEQ multiplex PCR; TCRdb holds only in-frame clones, not every one. This sample yields 95,000 or so clones, of which 81% are seen a single time; around 25% belongs to the top ten. Sequencing input: peripheral blood. The receptors were gathered from an elderly man with active or convalescent COVID-19.

This sequence joins TRBV3-1 (or the pseudogene TRBV3-2) and TRBJ1-6; maybe TRBD1 (5 bases). CDR1 is LGHDT and CDR2 is YNNKEL in the germline V gene (reference sequence). This CDR3 has 13 amino acids. With 2 bases removed from V and 10 bases from J, the gap between germline ends came to 9 bases. The CDR3 bases are TGTGCCAGCAGCCAATCCTGGGGCTCACCCCTCCACTTT. Its protein is CASSQSWGSPLHF.

V gene TRBV7-6 combines with J gene TRBJ1-3; maybe TRBD1 (6 bases). Germline V gives CDR1 SGHVS, CDR2 FNYEAQ. The CDR3 contains 15 residues. V was trimmed by 5 bases and J by 0 bases, leaving 11 bases between them. For the CDR3, the DNA is TGTGCCAGCAGCCTTAACAGGGACTCTGGAAACACCATATATTTT. It specifies CASSLNRDSGNTIYF.

The J gene is TRBJ1-5, the V gene TRBV2; D remains ambiguous. The germline V and J ends were trimmed by 8 bases and 6 bases, with 14 bases remaining between them. The CDR3 spans 13 residues. Looked up from germline, CDR1 is SNHLY and CDR2 is FYNNEI. The CDR3 bases are TGTGCCAGCTCAAGAGGGCCCCCTCAGCCCCAGCATTTT. As protein: CASSRGPPQPQHF.

The V call is TRBV9, the J call TRBJ2-1, with TRBD1 identical over 9 bases. The CDR3 length is 15 residues. Looked up from germline, CDR1 is SGDLS and CDR2 is YYNGEE. The J segment lost 3 bases and the V segment lost 5 bases, leaving 6 bases of the junction unmatched. CDR3 protein: CASRAAGQGYNEQFF. The CDR3 DNA follows: TGTGCCAGCAGGGCCGCGGGACAGGGCTACAATGAGCAGTTCTTC.

The chain joins TRBV2 to TRBJ1-2, with 8 bases matching TRBD1. The CDR3 contains 17 residues. J gave up 6 bases and V 2 bases, and 14 bases lay outside the gene matches. Germline V gene lookup returns CDR1 SNHLY and CDR2 FYNNEI. The CDR3 DNA follows: TGTGCCAGCAGTGAACAGGGGGCGAGGAGGGGAAAAGATGGCTACACCTTC. Translation: CASSEQGARRGKDGYTF.

The chain employs TRBV10-3 and TRBJ1-1, with D tentatively TRBD1 (5 bases). The CDR3 extends over 14 amino acids. V lost 6 bases and J 1 base, leaving 12 bases between the germline ends. Germline lookup yields CDR1 ENHRY and CDR2 SYGVKD. CDR3 nucleotides: TGTGCCATCAGACGAACAGGTCAGAACACTGAAGCTTTCTTT. Protein product: CAIRRTGQNTEAFF.

The gene calls are TRBV5-1 and TRBJ1-2; the match to TRBD1 covers 9 bases. J gave up 2 bases and V 0 bases, and 2 bases lay outside the gene matches. Germline CDR1 reads SGHRS; CDR2 reads YFSETQ. The CDR3 runs to 15 residues. The CDR3 DNA follows: TGCGCCAGCAGCTTGGCACAGGGGGCCAACTATGGCTACACCTTC. This encodes CASSLAQGANYGYTF.

V and J are TRBV7-2 and TRBJ2-2, with 7 bases aligning to TRBD2. This CDR3 is built from 16 residues. V shed 2 bases and J 4 bases; nucleotides not matched to a gene: 7. Looked up from germline, CDR1 is SGHTA and CDR2 is FQGNSA. DNA of the CDR3: TGTGCCAGCAGCTTACACGGGGGGTCGGTCACCGGGGAGCTGTTTTTT. It translates to CASSLHGGSVTGELFF.

This clone was seen a single time. The gene calls are TRBV7-8 and TRBJ1-5; the match to TRBD1 covers 7 bases. Germline-derived CDR1 and CDR2 are SGHVS and FQNEAQ. The CDR3 is 18 residues long. V lost 5 bases, J lost 0 bases, and 13 bases stayed unmatched. The CDR3 loop reads CASSLGVGTVNSNQPQHF. For the CDR3, the DNA is TGTGCCAGCAGCCTCGGGGTGGGGACAGTTAATAGCAATCAGCCCCAGCATTTT.

This chain uses TRBV10-1 with TRBJ2-7, with D uncertain. There are 12 residues in the CDR3. Trimming removed 3 bases at V and 6 bases at J, with 9 bases between. Germline V gene data show CDR1 as WNHNN and CDR2 as SYGVQD (reference sequence). The DNA of the CDR3 is TGCGCCAGCAGTGAATCCGACTCCGAGCAGTACTTC. Amino acids: CASSESDSEQYF.

This clone was observed a few times. The rearrangement uses TRBV2 and TRBJ2-2, with unresolved D. CDR1 and CDR2 (germline): SNHLY, FYNNEI. V was pared by 2 bases and J by 8 bases, with 6 bases between. The CDR3 totals 12 residues. The chain's CDR3 is CASSEPLGELFF. The CDR3 coding sequence is TGTGCCAGCAGTGAACCCCTTGGGGAGCTGTTTTTT.

V gene TRBV27 combines with J gene TRBJ2-2; D not certain. The CDR3 runs to 14 residues. The V end was cut by 2 bases, the J end by 5 bases, with 9 bases between. Germline assignment: CDR1 MNHEY and CDR2 SMNVEV (reference sequence). CDR3 residues: CASSLRPRTGELFF. CDR3 in DNA: TGTGCCAGCAGTTTAAGGCCCAGGACCGGGGAGCTGTTTTTT.

This chain connects TRBV7-2 to TRBJ2-1; D might be TRBD1 (6 bases). Deletions cut 6 bases from V and 4 bases from J, with 10 bases between. This CDR3 comprises 13 residues. The germline gives CDR1 SGHTA, CDR2 FQGNSA. The CDR3 is CASRFGTYNEQFF. CDR3 sequence (DNA): TGTGCCAGCAGATTCGGGACATACAATGAGCAGTTCTTC.

The chain has TRBV5-1 and TRBJ2-5, with D tentatively TRBD1 (5 bases). The CDR3 consists of 15 residues. The germline CDR1 and CDR2 sequences are SGHRS and YFSETQ. Between the trimmed V and J ends, which lost 7 bases and 3 bases, there was a span of 19 bases. The CDR3 DNA reads as TGCGCCAGCGATTCCTGGGGCCGAAGAGAAGAGACCCAGTACTTC. It codes for CASDSWGRREETQYF. Filled out from reference TRBV5-1 and TRBJ2-5, the complete variable domain reads KAGVTQTPRYLIKTRGQQVTLSCSPISGHRSVSWYQQTPGQGLQFLFEYFSETQRNKGNFPGRFSGRQFSNSRSEMNVSTLELGDSALYLCASDSWGRREETQYFGPGTRLLVL.

The rearrangement joins TRBV9 to TRBJ2-1, with TRBD2 matching over 10 bases. The trim removed 4 bases at V and 2 bases at J, leaving 9 bases unmatched. CDR1 is SGDLS, CDR2 YYNGEE, per germline. The CDR3 contains 17 residues. The CDR3 region has the DNA TGTGCCAGCAGCCCCCTGGATACTAGCGGGGCCTACAATGAGCAGTTCTTC. Its translation: CASSPLDTSGAYNEQFF. The whole variable domain, filled in from reference TRBV9 and TRBJ2-1, reads DSGVTQTPKHLITATGQRVTLRCSPRSGDLSVYWYQQSLDQGLQFLIQYYNGEERAKGNILERFSAQQFPDLHSELNLSSLELGDSALYFCASSPLDTSGAYNEQFFGPGTRLTVL.

This clone was found many times. J is TRBJ1-4 and V is TRBV4-1; TRBD1 might be the D (6 bases). The CDR3 runs 14 residues. Trimming took 7 bases from V and 8 from J, leaving 17 bases between them. The V gene's germline CDR1 is MGHRA and CDR2 YSYEKL. The CDR3 is CASTRAGGPEKLFF. In DNA, the CDR3 is TGCGCCAGCACTCGAGCGGGGGGCCCCGAAAAACTGTTTTTT.

This chain links TRBV7-2 with TRBJ2-7; TRBD2 matches 7 bases. The CDR3 spans 14 residues. After removal of 5 bases from V and 3 bases from J, the junction contained 7 bases not matched to a gene. Germline V lookup: CDR1 SGHTA, CDR2 FQGNSA. The CDR3 region is CASSRGDGRYEQYF. The CDR3 DNA follows: TGTGCCAGCAGCCGGGGGGACGGGCGCTACGAGCAGTACTTC.

The CDR3 region is CASSSGLAAYYEQYF. The CDR3, as DNA: TGTGCCAGCAGCTCTGGACTAGCGGCTTACTACGAGCAGTACTTC. The chain uses TRBV11-2 and TRBJ2-7, with 10 bases matching TRBD2. Unmatched junction bases numbered 6, after V lost 4 bases and J lost 3 bases. The germline gives CDR1 SGHAT, CDR2 FQNNGV. The CDR3 spans 15 residues. Full variable domain (remainder filled in from reference TRBV11-2 and TRBJ2-7): EAGVAQSPRYKIIEKRQSVAFWCNPISGHATLYWYQQILGQGPKLLIQFQNNGVVDDSQLPKDRFSAERLKGVDSTLKIQPAKLEDSAVYLCASSSGLAAYYEQYFGPGTRLTVT.

The chain couples TRBV11-1 to TRBJ2-1; maybe TRBD1 (6 bases). The CDR3 is 14 residues long. Trimming removed 0 bases at V and 9 bases at J, with 12 bases between. CDR1 SGHAT and CDR2 FQDESV come from the germline V gene (reference sequence). CDR3 protein: CASSLAQGFGEQFF. The CDR3 region has the DNA TGTGCCAGCAGCTTAGCCCAGGGGTTTGGTGAGCAGTTCTTC.

The chain uses TRBV18 and TRBJ1-3; TRBD1 matches at 7 bases. The germline V gene encodes CDR1 KGHSH and CDR2 LQKENI. The CDR3 consists of 16 residues. J gave up 3 bases and V 3 bases, and 8 bases lay outside the gene matches. Here the CDR3 reads CASSPGQTAGGNTIYF. The CDR3 DNA reads as TGTGCCAGCTCACCGGGACAGACGGCAGGTGGAAACACCATATATTTT.

V is TRBV2 and J is TRBJ1-4, with a tentative D call TRBD1 (5 bases). Trimming took 8 bases from V and 7 from J, leaving 20 bases between them. The CDR3 consists of 15 residues. Germline assignment: CDR1 SNHLY and CDR2 FYNNEI. Here the CDR3 DNA reads TGTGCCAGCCGAGAGGGTGGGGGGTGGAGTGAAAAACTGTTTTTT. Protein: CASREGGGWSEKLFF.

The V call is TRBV6-5, the J call TRBJ2-5; no firm D call. The CDR3 spans 13 residues. From germline, CDR1 is MNHEY and CDR2 SVGAGI. V was pared by 5 bases and J by 3 bases, with 10 bases between. The DNA of the CDR3 is TGTGCCAGCAGTCCCCCCCCTGAAGAGACCCAGTACTTC. It encodes CASSPPPEETQYF.

The rearrangement uses TRBV10-3 and TRBJ1-2; the D gene is possibly TRBD1 (5 bases). The V and J ends lost 0 bases and 6 bases respectively, with 14 bases between them. This CDR3 is 15 amino acids long. Germline V gene lookup returns CDR1 ENHRY and CDR2 SYGVKD. The CDR3 spells CAISESRESGDGYTF. In DNA, the CDR3 is TGTGCCATCAGTGAGTCCAGGGAAAGTGGAGATGGCTACACCTTC.